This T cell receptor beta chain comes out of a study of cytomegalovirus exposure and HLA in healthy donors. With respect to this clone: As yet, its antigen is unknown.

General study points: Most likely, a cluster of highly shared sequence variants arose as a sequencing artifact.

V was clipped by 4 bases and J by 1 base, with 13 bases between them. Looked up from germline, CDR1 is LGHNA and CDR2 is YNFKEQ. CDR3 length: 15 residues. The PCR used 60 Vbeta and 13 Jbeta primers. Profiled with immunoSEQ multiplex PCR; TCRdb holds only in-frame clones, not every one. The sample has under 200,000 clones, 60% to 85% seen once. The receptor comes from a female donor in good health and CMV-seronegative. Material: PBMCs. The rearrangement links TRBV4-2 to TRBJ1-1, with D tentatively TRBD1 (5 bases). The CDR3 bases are TGTGCCAGCAGCCGGCAAGGGGCCGAGAACACTGAAGCTTTCTTT. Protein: CASSRQGAENTEAFF.